Sequencing of this T cell receptor beta chain was carried out in a study of shared clonotypes between healthy human individuals. Findings and limits, study-wide: The sole specimen, blood, was sampled, and tissue repertoires likely differ. Even with large depth, rarefaction showed that sorted-subset sequencing was incomplete.

For this clone: Antigen unknown.

The method was immunoSEQ multiplex PCR; TCRdb's version includes in-frame clones alone and lacks a portion of them. The sample carries 2 million or so clones, approximately 95% recorded once. The origin of this receptor is a man between 18 and 35 years old in good health. The sequencing input was naive CD4+ T cells sorted from blood. Subset denoted: CD45RA+ positively selected.

CDR3 sequence: CASSLGPEGGQPQHF. The CDR3 DNA is TGCGCCAGCAGCTTGGGCCCCGAGGGGGGTCAGCCCCAGCATTTT. V gene TRBV5-1 combines with J gene TRBJ1-5, with D perhaps TRBD1 (6 bases). The V end was cut by 0 bases, the J end by 6 bases, with 13 bases between. Germline V gives CDR1 SGHRS, CDR2 YFSETQ. This CDR3 region has 15 residues.